Listed here is a single T cell receptor (beta chain). This entry comes from a study of blood T cell repertoires in COVID-19. Across the whole study: Samples came from the United States, Italy and Spain, spanning acute and convalescent COVID-19. In each case, the material was cDNA or gDNA derived from T cells, B-cell-depleted T cells, or PBMCs.

Looked up from germline, CDR1 is SGDLS and CDR2 is YYNGEE. This CDR3 has 14 amino acids. Trimming stripped 2 bases from V and 3 bases from J, with 8 bases between. Original data processing: Estimation of nucleated cell counts relied on the amplification of reference gene primers. The table came from immunoSEQ multiplex PCR; TCRdb's copy has only in-frame clones and leaves some out. The D gene and trimming were derived from the DNA, and the V and J assignments and clone size from that table. The data show over 140,000 clones, about 80% seen once. The specimen sequenced was peripheral blood. The gene calls are TRBV9 and TRBJ2-2; no clear D. The clonotype comes from a woman aged 55 to 70 with acute or convalescent COVID-19. CDR3 sequence (DNA): TGTGCCAGCAGCGTGGCGGAGCACACCGGGGAGCTGTTTTTT. This encodes CASSVAEHTGELFF.